These 6 T cell receptor beta chains originate from one sample sequenced in a study of T cells in Graves' hyperthyroidism and ophthalmopathy. The CDR3 regions of TCR beta were amplified from RNA transcripts. Carried out on the TCR CDR3, a first-round RT-PCR used the HTBI primer set. TCRdb ran MiXCR on the multiplex PCR reads and lists one entry per CDR3 protein. The top ten hold approximately 3.8% of the sample, which has 600,000 to 650,000 distinct CDR3 sequences, around 15% seen once. Sequenced material: blood. These receptors all stem from a woman in her 30s with Graves' hyperthyroidism.

CDR3 region: CAISEDPDRATYEQYF. The DNA of the CDR3 is TGTGCCATCAGTGAAGACCCCGACAGGGCCACCTACGAGCAGTACTTC. The J gene is TRBJ2-7, the V gene TRBV10-3; the match to TRBD1 covers 7 bases. There are 16 residues in the CDR3. V shed 3 bases, J shed 2 bases, and the junction held 10 bases outside the gene matches. Germline lookup yields CDR1 ENHRY and CDR2 SYGVKD.

This clonotype was counted many times. This chain uses TRBV6-1 with TRBJ2-3, with D unresolved. Trimming removed 3 bases from V and 2 bases from J, with 12 bases in between. This CDR3 comprises 15 residues. The germline V gene encodes CDR1 MNHNS and CDR2 SASEGT. As DNA, the CDR3 is TGTGCCAGCAGTGACGGATGGCAGCCCACAGATACGCAGTATTTT. Residues: CASSDGWQPTDTQYF.

The rearrangement joins TRBV10-3 to TRBJ2-3, with D unclear. Germline loops: CDR1 ENHRY, CDR2 SYGVKD. With 6 bases removed from V and 0 bases from J, the gap between germline ends came to 13 bases. The CDR3 runs 15 residues. Here the CDR3 DNA reads TGTGCCATCAGCCAGACGGACGAAAGCACAGATACGCAGTATTTT. Residues: CAISQTDESTDTQYF.

This clonotype was counted ten times or more. The V and J genes are TRBV7-9 and TRBJ2-7; D gene uncertain. The V end was cut by 5 bases, the J end by 4 bases, with 9 bases between. This CDR3 is built from 12 residues. Per germline, CDR1 SEHNR and CDR2 FQNEAQ (reference sequence). The CDR3 is CASSNRFYEQYF. CDR3 coding DNA: TGTGCCAGCAGCAATAGATTTTACGAGCAGTACTTC.

This clonotype was counted ten times or more. This chain connects TRBV30 to TRBJ2-7, with 7 bases identical to TRBD1. The germline V gene has CDR1 GTSNPN and CDR2 SVGIG (reference sequence). The CDR3 spans 15 residues. V shed 2 bases, J shed 2 bases, and the junction held 9 bases outside the gene matches. The CDR3 DNA follows: TGTGCCTGGAGTCTCCGCCGGGACAGTACCTACGAGCAGTACTTC. Protein product: CAWSLRRDSTYEQYF.

In its sample, this clonotype was seen a few times. This chain joins TRBV2 and TRBJ1-3, with D unresolved. Germline V gives CDR1 SNHLY, CDR2 FYNNEI. The CDR3 contains 15 residues. V dropped 4 bases and J dropped 2 bases, with 12 bases sitting between them. CDR3 loop: CASSATRSTGNTIYF. For the CDR3, the DNA is TGTGCCAGCAGTGCTACGCGTTCGACTGGAAACACCATATATTTT.